This T cell receptor beta chain was identified in a study of control samples from healthy donors and cancer patients. Using immunoSEQ multiplex PCR, the repertoire was profiled, and TCRdb retains in-frame clones only, with some absent. The top ten hold under 25% of the sample, which has approximately 100,000 clones, around 86% seen once. Sequencing used blood. The sequence came from a man younger than 45 in good health.

DNA of the CDR3: TGTGCCAGCAGCGTAAGCGGGAGCACCGGGGAGCTGTTTTTT. Translating it yields CASSVSGSTGELFF. The chain joins TRBV11-2 to TRBJ2-2; 8 bases map to TRBD2. The V gene's germline CDR1 is SGHAT and CDR2 FQNNGV. V lost 5 bases to trimming and J lost 4 bases; unmatched junction nucleotides: 3. There are 14 residues in the CDR3.